This T cell receptor beta chain was profiled in a study of blood T cell repertoires in COVID-19. The data were produced by immunoSEQ multiplex PCR, yet TCRdb's version contains in-frame clones alone and is incomplete. The sample has around 430,000 clones; just under 90% are singletons. Germline V CDR1 and CDR2: SGHRS, YFSETQ. V gave up 0 bases and J gave up 3 bases, with 11 bases separating them. The CDR3 has 15 amino acids. This clone appeared a single time. The TCR was taken from a woman aged 45 to 65 who had recovered from COVID-19. Sequencing was done on a sample of PBMCs or T cells enriched from blood (not recorded which). The chain is built from TRBV5-1 and TRBJ2-3, with D possibly TRBD1 on 6 matching bases. The CDR3 DNA is TGCGCCAGCAGCTTGGTACAGGGCAGAACAGATACGCAGTATTTT. It encodes CASSLVQGRTDTQYF.